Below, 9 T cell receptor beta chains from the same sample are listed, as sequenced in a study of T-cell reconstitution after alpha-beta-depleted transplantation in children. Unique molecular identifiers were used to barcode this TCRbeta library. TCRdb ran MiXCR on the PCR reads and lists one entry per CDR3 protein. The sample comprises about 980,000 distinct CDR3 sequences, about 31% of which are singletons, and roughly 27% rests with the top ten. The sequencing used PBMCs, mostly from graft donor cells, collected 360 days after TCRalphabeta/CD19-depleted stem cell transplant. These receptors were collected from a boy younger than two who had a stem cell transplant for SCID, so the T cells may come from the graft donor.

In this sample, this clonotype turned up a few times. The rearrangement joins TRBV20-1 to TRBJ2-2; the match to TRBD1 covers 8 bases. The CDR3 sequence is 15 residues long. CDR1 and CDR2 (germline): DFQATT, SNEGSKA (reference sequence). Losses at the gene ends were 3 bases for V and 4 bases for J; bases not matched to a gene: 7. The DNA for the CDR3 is TGCAGTGCTAGGGGCAGGGGGCGATTCACCGGGGAGCTGTTTTTT. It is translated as CSARGRGRFTGELFF.

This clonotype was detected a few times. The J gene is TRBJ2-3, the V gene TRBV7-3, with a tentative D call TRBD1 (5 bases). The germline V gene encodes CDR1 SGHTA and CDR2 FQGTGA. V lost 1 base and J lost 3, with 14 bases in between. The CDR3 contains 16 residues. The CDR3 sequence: CASSLSGAMTTDTQYF. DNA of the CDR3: TGTGCCAGCAGCTTAAGTGGGGCGATGACGACAGATACGCAGTATTTT.

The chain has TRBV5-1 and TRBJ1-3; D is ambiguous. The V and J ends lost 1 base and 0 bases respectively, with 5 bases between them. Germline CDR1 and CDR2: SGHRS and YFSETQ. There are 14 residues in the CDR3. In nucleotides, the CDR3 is TGCGCCAGCAGCTTGTATTACTCTGGAAACACCATATATTTT. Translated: CASSLYYSGNTIYF.

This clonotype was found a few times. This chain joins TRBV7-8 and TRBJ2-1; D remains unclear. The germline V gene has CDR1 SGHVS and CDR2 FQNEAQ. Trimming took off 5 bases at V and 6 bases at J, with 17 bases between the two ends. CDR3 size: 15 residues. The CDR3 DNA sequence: TGTGCCAGCAGCCCTTGGCCCCGAAACCGCAATGAGCAGTTCTTC. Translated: CASSPWPRNRNEQFF.

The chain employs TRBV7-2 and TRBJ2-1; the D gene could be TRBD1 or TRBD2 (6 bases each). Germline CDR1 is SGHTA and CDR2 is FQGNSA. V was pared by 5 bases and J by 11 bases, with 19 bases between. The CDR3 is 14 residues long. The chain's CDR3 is CASSLGGGGRQQFF. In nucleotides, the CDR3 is TGTGCCAGCAGCCTAGGTGGAGGGGGTAGGCAGCAGTTCTTC.

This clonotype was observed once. CDR3 loop: CASSYPGRTTGELFF. DNA of the CDR3: TGTGCCAGCAGCTATCCGGGACGGACGACCGGGGAGCTGTTTTTT. The chain couples TRBV11-2 to TRBJ2-2; D could derive from TRBD1 or TRBD2 (5 bases each). The germline CDR1 and CDR2 sequences are SGHAT and FQNNGV. The CDR3 loop spans 15 amino acids. The ends were cut back, 4 bases at V and 5 bases at J, with 14 bases in the middle.

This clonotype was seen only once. CDR3: CASSQDSRTGLSEQFF. DNA of the CDR3: TGCGCCAGCAGCCAAGATAGTCGGACAGGGCTTTCTGAGCAGTTCTTC. This chain joins TRBV4-3 and TRBJ2-1; 8 bases line up with TRBD1. Losses at the gene ends were 0 bases for V and 9 bases for J; bases not matched to a gene: 10. This CDR3 has 16 residues. In germline, CDR1 is LGHNA, CDR2 YSLEER.

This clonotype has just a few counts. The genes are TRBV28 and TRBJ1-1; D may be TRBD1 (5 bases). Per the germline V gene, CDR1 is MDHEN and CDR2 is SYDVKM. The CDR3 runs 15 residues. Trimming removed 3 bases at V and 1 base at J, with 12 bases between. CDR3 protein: CASSLMRGPNTEAFF. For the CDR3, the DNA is TGTGCCAGCAGTTTGATGAGGGGACCGAACACTGAAGCTTTCTTT.

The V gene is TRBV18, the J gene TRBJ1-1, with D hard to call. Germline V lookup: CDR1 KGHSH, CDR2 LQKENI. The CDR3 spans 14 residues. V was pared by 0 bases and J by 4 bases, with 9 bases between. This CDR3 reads CASSPPYPGTEAFF. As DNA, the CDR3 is TGTGCCAGCTCACCACCTTACCCCGGCACTGAAGCTTTCTTT.